The sequence of this T cell receptor (beta chain) was determined in a study of graft-versus-host responses after intestinal transplantation (dated by TCRdb to about 2021). Background on the whole study: The transplants that recipients received were multivisceral, liver-intestinal, or isolated intestinal. Donor T cell macrochimerism was defined as a peak of at least 4% donor T cells among recipient peripheral blood mononuclear cells. After intestinal transplantation, graft-versus-host and host-versus-graft alloreactive T cell clones were followed in the graft, circulation and bone marrow using bulk TCR-beta CDR3 sequencing. To identify alloreactive clones, pre-transplant mixed lymphocyte reaction products were sequenced and then compared with unstimulated pre-transplant donor and recipient T cells. The cohort enrolled approximately 24 intestinal transplant recipients, one of whom was a retransplant, and 3 patients without pretransplant specimens were excluded. Every recipient was given anti-thymocyte globulin induction, then maintenance tacrolimus and steroids for roughly 3 years. Samples from a few later patients were sequenced in-house on an Illumina MiSeq with MiXCR processing rather than by the commercial service. General study outcomes and caveats: In the allografts of patients with donor T cell macrochimerism, GvH to HvG T cell clonal ratios were high. Conclusions were limited by the relatively low number and heterogeneity of intestinal transplant patients. Early after transplant, peak levels of circulating GvH clones were found to be associated with declines in HvG clones. GvH clones were detected in recipient bone marrow, and some of these GvH clones were observed earlier in ileal mucosa or blood, consistent with an intestinal mucosal origin.

To prepare the library, the immunoSEQ multiplex PCR assay was applied. For most patients, genomic DNA was isolated with the Qiagen DNeasy Blood and Tissue Kit and shipped frozen to Adaptive Biotechnologies for TCR sequencing. For most patients, high-throughput TCR-beta CDR3 sequencing of genomic DNA was performed by Adaptive Biotechnologies. Per the source publication's procedure: TCR sequencing data for over 15 patients were retrieved from Adaptive's ImmunoSEQ software; three other patients were processed with MiXCR and VDJtools. To correct CD4 versus CD8 sorting errors, any sequence found in both subsets at a frequency ratio below 5:1 was removed. CDR3 nucleotide sequences shared between donor and recipient were removed because their origin could not be assigned. To be classed as alloreactive, a clone needed at least 2-fold expansion over unstimulated cells and a minimum CFSE-low frequency of 0.002% (template counts) or 0.001% (read counts). Clones were considered mappable if detected in sequenced pre-transplant spleen, lymph node, or MLR CFSE-low populations of the donor or recipient. The cumulative frequency of alloreactive clones was calculated as a percentage of all sequences, weighted by copy number. TCRdb obtained this table from immuneACCESS and retained in-frame rearrangements with V and J assigned. These tables miss some clones; where compared with another copy, unresolved V genes account for less than half of the shortfall, and the remainder is unexplained. That table is the source of V, J and clone size, and D and trimming were worked out from the DNA. This sample lists about 88,000 clones; roughly 90% were detected once. The biggest ten clones account for less than 0.12% of the sample.

Turning to this clone: Which antigen it targets is not known. No per-base quality is available; no much larger clone lies one base away.

Interpreted using the paper, the time point label stands for: cells obtained before transplantation from donor or recipient. CD3+CD4+ and CD3+CD8+ populations were FACS-sorted from unstimulated pre-transplant donor and recipient cells taken from spleen or lymph nodes. From a lookup of the germline V gene, CDR1 and CDR2 are SGHRS and YFSETQ. At the junction V is shortened by 0 bases and J by 5 bases, with 11 bases in between. The CDR3 goes from the cysteine to the phenylalanine over 15 residues. CDR3 DNA only is kept here, 45 bases in frame from base 1. This sequence was found in a human donor who received an intestinal transplant. The chain is encoded by TRBV5-1 joined to TRBJ2-2; TRBD1 might be the D gene, on 6 matching bases. This sample comprised unstimulated CD4+ T cells sorted from spleen or lymph node cells, obtained before intestinal transplant. Here is the DNA: TGCGCCAGCAGCTTGGGAGGGGGACGGACCGGGGAGCTGTTTTTT. This codes for CASSLGGGRTGELFF.